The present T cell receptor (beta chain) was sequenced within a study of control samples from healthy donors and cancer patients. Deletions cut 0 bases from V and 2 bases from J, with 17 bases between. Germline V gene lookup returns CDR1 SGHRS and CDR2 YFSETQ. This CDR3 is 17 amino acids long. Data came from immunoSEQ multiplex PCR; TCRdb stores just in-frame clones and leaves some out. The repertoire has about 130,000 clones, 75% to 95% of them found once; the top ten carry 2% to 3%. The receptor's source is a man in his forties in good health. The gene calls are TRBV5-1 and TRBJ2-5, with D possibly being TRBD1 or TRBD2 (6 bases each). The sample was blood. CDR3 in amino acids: CASSLATIGGPQETQYF. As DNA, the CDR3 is TGCGCCAGCAGCTTGGCTACAATCGGGGGCCCACAAGAGACCCAGTACTTC.